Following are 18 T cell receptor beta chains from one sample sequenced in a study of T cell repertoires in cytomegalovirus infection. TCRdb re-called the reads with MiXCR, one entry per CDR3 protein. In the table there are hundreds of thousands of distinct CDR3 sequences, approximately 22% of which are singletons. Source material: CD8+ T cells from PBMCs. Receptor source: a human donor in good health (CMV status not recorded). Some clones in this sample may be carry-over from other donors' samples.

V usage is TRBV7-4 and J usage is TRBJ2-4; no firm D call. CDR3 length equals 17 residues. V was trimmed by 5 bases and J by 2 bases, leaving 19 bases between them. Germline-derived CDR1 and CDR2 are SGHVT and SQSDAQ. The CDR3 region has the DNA TGTGCCAGCAGCCCCCAGGTGGGCTGGAACTCCAAAAACATTCAGTACTTC. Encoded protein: CASSPQVGWNSKNIQYF.

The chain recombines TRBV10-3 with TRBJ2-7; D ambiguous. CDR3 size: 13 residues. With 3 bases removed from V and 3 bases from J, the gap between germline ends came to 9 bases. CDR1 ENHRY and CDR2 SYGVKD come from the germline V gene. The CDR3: CAISDETHYEQYF. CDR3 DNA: TGTGCCATCAGTGATGAAACCCACTACGAGCAGTACTTC.

CDR3 bases: TGTGCCAGCAGCCTCAGGGGATCGGGTGAGCAGTACTTC. Its protein product is CASSLRGSGEQYF. This chain uses TRBV6-5 with TRBJ2-7, with a possible D match to TRBD1 (6 bases). The germline V gene has CDR1 MNHEY and CDR2 SVGAGI. The CDR3 loop spans 13 amino acids. The V gene lost 6 bases and the J gene lost 7 bases, with 16 bases spanning the gap.

The CDR3 DNA reads TGCGCCAGCAGCCAAGATACGGGGACGCTCGATGGCTACACCTTC. Translated: CASSQDTGTLDGYTF. The chain couples TRBV4-1 to TRBJ1-2, with a tentative D call TRBD1 (5 bases). V lost 0 bases and J lost 6, with 14 bases in between. CDR1 and CDR2 (germline): MGHRA, YSYEKL. The CDR3 is made up of 15 amino acids.

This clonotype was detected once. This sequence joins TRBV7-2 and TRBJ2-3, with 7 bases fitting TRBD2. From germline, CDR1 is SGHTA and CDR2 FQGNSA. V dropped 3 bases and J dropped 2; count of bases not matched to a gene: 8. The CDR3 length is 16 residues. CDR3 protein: CASSLRGLYITDTQYF. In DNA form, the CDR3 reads TGTGCCAGCAGCTTGCGGGGACTATACATCACAGATACGCAGTATTTT. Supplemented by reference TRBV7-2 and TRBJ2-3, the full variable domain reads GAGVSQSPSNKVTEKGKDVELRCDPISGHTALYWYRQSLGQGLEFLIYFQGNSAPDKSGLPSDRFSAERTGGSVSTLTIQRTQQEDSAVYLCASSLRGLYITDTQYFGPGTRLTVL.

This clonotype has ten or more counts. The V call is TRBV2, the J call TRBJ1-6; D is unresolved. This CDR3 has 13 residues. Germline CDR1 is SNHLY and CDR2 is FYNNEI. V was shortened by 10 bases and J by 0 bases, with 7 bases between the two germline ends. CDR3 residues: CAIRSSYNSPLHF. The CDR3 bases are TGTGCCATCCGGAGCTCCTATAATTCACCCCTCCACTTT.

CDR3 residues: CASGSGGGGELFF. As DNA, the CDR3 is TGTGCCAGCGGAAGCGGGGGTGGCGGGGAGCTGTTTTTT. The chain combines TRBV7-3 with TRBJ2-2; 8 nucleotides agree with TRBD2. After removal of 8 bases from V and 7 bases from J, the junction contained 6 bases not matched to a gene. Germline V gene data show CDR1 as SGHTA and CDR2 as FQGTGA. The CDR3 is 13 amino acids.

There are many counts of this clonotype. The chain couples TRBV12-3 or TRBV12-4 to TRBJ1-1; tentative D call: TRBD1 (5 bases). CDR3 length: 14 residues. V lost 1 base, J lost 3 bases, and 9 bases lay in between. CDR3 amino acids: CASSLGGSDTEAFF. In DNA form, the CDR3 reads TGTGCCAGCAGTTTAGGGGGCAGTGACACTGAAGCTTTCTTT.

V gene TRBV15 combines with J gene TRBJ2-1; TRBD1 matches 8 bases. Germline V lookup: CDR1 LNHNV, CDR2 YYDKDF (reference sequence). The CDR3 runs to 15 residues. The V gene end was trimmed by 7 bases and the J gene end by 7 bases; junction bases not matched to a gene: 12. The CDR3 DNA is TGTGCCACCACCCAGGGGGCTACCCAGAGGAATGAGCAGTTCTTC. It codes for CATTQGATQRNEQFF.

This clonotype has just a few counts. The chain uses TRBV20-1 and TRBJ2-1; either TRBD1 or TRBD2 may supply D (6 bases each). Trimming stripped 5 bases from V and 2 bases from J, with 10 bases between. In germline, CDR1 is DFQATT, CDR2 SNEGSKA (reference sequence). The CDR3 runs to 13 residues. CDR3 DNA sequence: TGCAGTGCTGGGGGGCCCACCTACAATGAGCAGTTCTTC. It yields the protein CSAGGPTYNEQFF.

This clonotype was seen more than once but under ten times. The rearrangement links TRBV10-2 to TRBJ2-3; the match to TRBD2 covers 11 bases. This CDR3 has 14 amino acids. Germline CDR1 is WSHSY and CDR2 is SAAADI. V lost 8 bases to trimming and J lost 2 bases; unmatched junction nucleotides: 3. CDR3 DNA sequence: TGCGCCAGCGGGGGACTAGCGGACACAGATACGCAGTATTTT. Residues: CASGGLADTDTQYF.

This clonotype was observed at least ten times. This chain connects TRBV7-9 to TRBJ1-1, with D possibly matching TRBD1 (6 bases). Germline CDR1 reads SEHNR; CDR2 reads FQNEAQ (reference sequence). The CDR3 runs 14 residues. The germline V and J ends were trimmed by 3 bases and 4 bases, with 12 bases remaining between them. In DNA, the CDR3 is TGTGCCAGCAGCTTTCAGGGGATCGGCACTGAAGCTTTCTTT. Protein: CASSFQGIGTEAFF.

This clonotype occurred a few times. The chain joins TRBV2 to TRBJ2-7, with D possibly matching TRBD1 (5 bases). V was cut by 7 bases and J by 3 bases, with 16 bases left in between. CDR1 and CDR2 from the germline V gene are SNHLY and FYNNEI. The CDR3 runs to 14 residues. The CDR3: CASTVGLTGYEQYF. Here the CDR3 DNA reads TGTGCCAGCACGGTGGGGCTCACCGGCTACGAGCAGTACTTC.

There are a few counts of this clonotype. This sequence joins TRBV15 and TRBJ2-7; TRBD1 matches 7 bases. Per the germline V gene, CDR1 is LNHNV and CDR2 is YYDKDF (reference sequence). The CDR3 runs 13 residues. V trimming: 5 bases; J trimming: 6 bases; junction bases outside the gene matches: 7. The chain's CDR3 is CATSGVNRGEQYF. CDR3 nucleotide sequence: TGTGCCACCAGCGGAGTGAACAGGGGCGAGCAGTACTTC.

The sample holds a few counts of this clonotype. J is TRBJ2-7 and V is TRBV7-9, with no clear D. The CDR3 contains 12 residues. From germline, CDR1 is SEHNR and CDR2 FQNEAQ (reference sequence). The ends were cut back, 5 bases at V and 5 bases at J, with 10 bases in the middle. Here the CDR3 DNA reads TGTGCCAGCAGCGACGGGTTCCACGAGCAGTACTTC. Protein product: CASSDGFHEQYF.

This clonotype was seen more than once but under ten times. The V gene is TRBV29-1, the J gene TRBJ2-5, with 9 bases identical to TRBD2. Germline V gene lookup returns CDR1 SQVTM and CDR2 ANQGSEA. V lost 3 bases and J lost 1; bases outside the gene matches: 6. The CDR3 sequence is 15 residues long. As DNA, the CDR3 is TGCAGCGTTGAGACAGCGGGGGGCCCCCAAGAGACCCAGTACTTC. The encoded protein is CSVETAGGPQETQYF.

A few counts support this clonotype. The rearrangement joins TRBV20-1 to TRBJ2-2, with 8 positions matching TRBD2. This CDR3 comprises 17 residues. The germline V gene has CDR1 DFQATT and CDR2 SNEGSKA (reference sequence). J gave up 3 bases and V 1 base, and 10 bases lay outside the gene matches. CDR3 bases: TGCAGTGCTAGAGTCTTGGCAGCGGGGGCCGACACCGGGGAGCTGTTTTTT. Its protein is CSARVLAAGADTGELFF.

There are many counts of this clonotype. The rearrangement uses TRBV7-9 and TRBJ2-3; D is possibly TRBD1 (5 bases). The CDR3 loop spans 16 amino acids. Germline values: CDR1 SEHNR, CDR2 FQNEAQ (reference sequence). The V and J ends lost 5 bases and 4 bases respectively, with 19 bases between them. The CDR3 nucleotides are TGTGCCAGCAGCCACCCCGCAGGGTGGGTCCCAGATACGCAGTATTTT. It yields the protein CASSHPAGWVPDTQYF.